This T cell receptor (beta chain) was recovered during a study of type 1 regulatory T cells listed by TCRdb under 2021. Describing the broader study: The study characterized an in vitro protocol that generated a Tr1-enriched, alloantigen-specific CD4 T cell product named T-allo10. T-allo10 was being evaluated clinically in patients with hematological malignancies who were receiving allogeneic hematopoietic stem cell transplantation.

On this clonotype itself: The antigen it recognizes is unknown. The sample holds no much larger clone one base away, and base qualities are not on file.

According to the description, T-allo10 cells that came from the donor were anergic, were specific for host alloantigens, and could carry out alloantigen-specific suppression. The sequencing machine was an Illumina MiSeq. Through fastp at Q25 and MiXCR, TCRdb rebuilt clones from the public reads, retaining in-frame beta chains. Rows with one shared CDR3 protein collapse into an entry with the most common genes and DNA. For this sample there are about 74,000 distinct CDR3 sequences; about three fifths appear just once. The top ten clonotypes cover 7% to 9.5% of the sample. The CDR3, from cysteine to phenylalanine, totals 14 residues. Of all the DNA, just the CDR3 is kept, 42 bases in frame from base 1. V is reduced by 3 bases and J by 0 bases, leaving a spacing of 9 bases between them. CDR1 and CDR2, per the germline V gene (reference sequence), are DFQATT and SNEGSKA.

The rearrangement combines TRBV20-1 with TRBJ2-1; the D gene is unclear. The clonotype originates from a human donor in good health. Material for sequencing was cultured T cells, either the whole culture or a sorted T cell fraction (not recorded which). The intended sense of this specimen's cell subset or site label: Tr1-enriched cell product generated in vitro against host alloantigens. CDR3 loop: CSARLFSSYNEQFF. The DNA reads TGCAGTGCTAGGCTTTTCAGCTCCTACAATGAGCAGTTCTTC.